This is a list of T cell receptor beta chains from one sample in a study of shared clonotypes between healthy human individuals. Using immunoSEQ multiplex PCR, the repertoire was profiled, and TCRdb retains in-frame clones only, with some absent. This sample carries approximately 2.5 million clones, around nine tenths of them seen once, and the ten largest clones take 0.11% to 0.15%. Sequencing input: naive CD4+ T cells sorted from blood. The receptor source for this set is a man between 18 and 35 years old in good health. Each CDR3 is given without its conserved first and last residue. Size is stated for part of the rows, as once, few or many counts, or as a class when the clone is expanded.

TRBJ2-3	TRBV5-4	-	ASSLGGSGTDTQY
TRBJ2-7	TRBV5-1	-	ASSTGGSYEQY
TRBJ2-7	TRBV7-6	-	ASSLDYHVQY
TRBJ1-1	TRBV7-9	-	ASSFRQETEAF
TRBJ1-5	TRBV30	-	AWSPGSDRSNQPQH
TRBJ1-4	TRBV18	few	ASSPGTGDEKLF
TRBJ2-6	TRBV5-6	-	ASSLGFGGVTSGANVLT
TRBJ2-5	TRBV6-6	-	ASSYGSWETQY
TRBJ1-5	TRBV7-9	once	ASSSLDGNQPQH
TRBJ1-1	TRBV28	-	ASSSPGQVNTEAF
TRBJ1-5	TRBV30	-	AWSVGTGEYQPQH
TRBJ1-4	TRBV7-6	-	ASSLGTGPNEKLF
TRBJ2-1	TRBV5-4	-	ASSLDRGAYNEQF
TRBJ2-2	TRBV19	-	ASRAGQGDTGELF
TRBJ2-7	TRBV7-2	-	ASSFLEGGEQY
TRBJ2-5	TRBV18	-	ASSLTPDFETQY
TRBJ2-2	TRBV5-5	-	ASSTGDNTGELF
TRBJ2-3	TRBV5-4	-	ASRQDPGLATDTQY
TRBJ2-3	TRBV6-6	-	ASCCRDGFLTDTQY
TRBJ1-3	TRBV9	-	ASSVSEGLPGNTIY
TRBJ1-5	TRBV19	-	ASSLDRGYQPQH
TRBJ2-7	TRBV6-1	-	ASTRQGQNPYEQY
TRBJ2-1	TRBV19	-	ASSEYLAGEWF
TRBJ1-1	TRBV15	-	ATSGGQVSGTEAF
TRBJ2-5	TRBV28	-	ASRASGQETQY
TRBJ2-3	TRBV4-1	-	ASSQDRGEGRTDTQY
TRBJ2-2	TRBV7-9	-	ASSPSPSGELF
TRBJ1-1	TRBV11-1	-	ASSLGARTGVNTEAF
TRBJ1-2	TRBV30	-	AWSFLGGVNYGYT
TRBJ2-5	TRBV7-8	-	ASSLDLALSRQTQY
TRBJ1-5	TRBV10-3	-	ANQGRNQPQH
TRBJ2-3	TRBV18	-	ASSPEEYTQY
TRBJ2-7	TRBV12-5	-	ASGVGLLSSYEQY
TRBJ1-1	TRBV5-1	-	ASRSTGGTEAF
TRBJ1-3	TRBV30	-	AWSVGGAGGGNTIY
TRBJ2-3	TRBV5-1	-	ASSRVAGGPSRSSTDTQY
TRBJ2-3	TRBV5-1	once	ASSLEDSTDTQY
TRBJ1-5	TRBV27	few	ASRQGALTVGQPQH
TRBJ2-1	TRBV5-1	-	ASSPSPPPTVNEQF
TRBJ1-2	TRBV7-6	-	ASSLPLDRGRVIRYGYT
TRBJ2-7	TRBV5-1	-	ASTPSVEAPYEQY
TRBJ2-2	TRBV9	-	ASSVGTGSFRTGELF
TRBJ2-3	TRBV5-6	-	ASSLASRAPGPDTQY
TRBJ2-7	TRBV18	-	ASSGTHTYEQY
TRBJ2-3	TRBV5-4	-	ASSFFWGRTDTQY
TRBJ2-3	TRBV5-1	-	ASSPFTSGRSTDTQY
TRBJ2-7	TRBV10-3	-	AISESGRGDRVSEQY
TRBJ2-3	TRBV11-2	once	ASSLGGLPSTDTQY
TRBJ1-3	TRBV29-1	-	SVATSGNTIY
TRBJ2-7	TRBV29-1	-	SVVGQSSYEQY
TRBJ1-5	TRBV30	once	AWSVGWGNQPQH
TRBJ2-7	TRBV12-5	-	ASGLDFTPPEQY
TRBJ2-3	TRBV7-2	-	ASSYRTDTQY